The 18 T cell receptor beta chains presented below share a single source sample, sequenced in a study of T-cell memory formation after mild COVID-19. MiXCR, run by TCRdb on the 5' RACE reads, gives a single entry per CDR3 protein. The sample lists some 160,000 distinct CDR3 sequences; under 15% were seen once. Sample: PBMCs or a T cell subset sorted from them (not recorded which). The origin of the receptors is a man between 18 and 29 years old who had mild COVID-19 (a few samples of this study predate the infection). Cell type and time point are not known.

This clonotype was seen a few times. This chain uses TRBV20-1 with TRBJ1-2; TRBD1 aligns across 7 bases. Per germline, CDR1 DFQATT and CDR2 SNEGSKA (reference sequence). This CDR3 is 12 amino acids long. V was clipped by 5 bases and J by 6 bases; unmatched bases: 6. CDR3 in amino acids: CSAERQGDGYTF. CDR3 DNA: TGCAGTGCTGAACGACAGGGCGATGGCTACACCTTC.

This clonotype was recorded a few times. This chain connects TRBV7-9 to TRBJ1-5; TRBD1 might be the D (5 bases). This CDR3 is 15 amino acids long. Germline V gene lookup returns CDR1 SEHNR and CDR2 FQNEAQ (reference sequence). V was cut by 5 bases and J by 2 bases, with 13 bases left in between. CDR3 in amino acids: CASSAGLGGNQPQHF. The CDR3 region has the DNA TGTGCCAGCAGCGCCGGTTTGGGGGGCAATCAGCCCCAGCATTTT.

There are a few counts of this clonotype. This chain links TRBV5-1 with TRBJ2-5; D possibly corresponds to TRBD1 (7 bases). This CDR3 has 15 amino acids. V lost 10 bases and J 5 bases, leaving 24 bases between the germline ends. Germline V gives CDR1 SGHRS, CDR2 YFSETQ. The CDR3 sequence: CAGQARAGRGETQYF. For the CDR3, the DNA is TGCGCCGGACAGGCCAGGGCGGGTCGGGGGGAGACCCAGTACTTC.

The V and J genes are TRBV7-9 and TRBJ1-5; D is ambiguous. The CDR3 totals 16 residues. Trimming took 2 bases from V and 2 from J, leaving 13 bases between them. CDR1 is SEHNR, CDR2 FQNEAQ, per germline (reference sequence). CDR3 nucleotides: TGTGCCAGCAGCTTATCGCAAGGGATTGGCAATCAGCCCCAGCATTTT. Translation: CASSLSQGIGNQPQHF. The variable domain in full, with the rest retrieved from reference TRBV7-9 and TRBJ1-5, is DTGVSQNPRHKITKRGQNVTFRCDPISEHNRLYWYRQTLGQGPEFLTYFQNEAQLEKSRLLSDRFSAERPKGSFSTLEIQRTEQGDSAMYLCASSLSQGIGNQPQHFGDGTRLSIL.

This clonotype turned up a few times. The CDR3 DNA sequence: TGTGCCAGCAGCGTAGGGGGAGACGAGCAGTACTTC. This codes for CASSVGGDEQYF. The chain carries TRBV9 and TRBJ2-7; possible D gene TRBD2, 5 bases. Between the trimmed V and J ends, which lost 0 bases and 5 bases, there was a span of 6 bases. There are 12 residues in the CDR3. CDR1 SGDLS and CDR2 YYNGEE come from the germline V gene.

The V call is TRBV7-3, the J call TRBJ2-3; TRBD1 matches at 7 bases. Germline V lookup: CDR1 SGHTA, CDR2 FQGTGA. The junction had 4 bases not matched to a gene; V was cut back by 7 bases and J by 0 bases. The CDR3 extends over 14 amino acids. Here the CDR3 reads CASTPGQSTDTQYF. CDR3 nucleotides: TGTGCCAGCACCCCGGGACAGAGCACAGATACGCAGTATTTT.

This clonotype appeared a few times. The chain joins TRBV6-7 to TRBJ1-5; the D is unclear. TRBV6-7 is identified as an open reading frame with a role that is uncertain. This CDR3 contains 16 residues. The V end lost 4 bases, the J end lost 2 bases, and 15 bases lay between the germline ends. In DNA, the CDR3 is TGTGCCAGCAGTTTCGCTAGGCGGCGAGGCAATCAGCCCCAGCATTTT. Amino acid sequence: CASSFARRRGNQPQHF.

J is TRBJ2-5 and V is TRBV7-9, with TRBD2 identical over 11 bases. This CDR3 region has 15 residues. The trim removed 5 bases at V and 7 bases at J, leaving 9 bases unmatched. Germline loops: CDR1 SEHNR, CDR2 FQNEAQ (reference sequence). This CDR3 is CASSPVLAGAGTQYF. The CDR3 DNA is TGTGCCAGCAGCCCCGTACTAGCGGGGGCTGGGACCCAGTACTTC.

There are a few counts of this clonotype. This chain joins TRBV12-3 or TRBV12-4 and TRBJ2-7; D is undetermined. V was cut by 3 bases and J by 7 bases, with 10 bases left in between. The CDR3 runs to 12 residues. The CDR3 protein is CASSLGTREQYF. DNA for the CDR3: TGTGCCAGCAGTTTGGGCACGAGAGAGCAGTACTTC.

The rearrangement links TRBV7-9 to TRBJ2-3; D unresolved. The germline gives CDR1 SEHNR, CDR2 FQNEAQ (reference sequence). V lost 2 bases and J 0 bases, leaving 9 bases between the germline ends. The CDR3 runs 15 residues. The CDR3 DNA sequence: TGTGCCAGCAGCTTAACCCCGACTAGCACAGATACGCAGTATTTT. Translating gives CASSLTPTSTDTQYF.

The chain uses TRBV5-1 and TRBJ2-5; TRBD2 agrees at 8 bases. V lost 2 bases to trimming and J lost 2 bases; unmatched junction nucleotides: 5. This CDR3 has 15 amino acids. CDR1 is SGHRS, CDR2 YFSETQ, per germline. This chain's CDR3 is CASSFERGRQETQYF. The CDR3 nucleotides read TGCGCCAGCAGCTTTGAGCGGGGGAGGCAAGAGACCCAGTACTTC.

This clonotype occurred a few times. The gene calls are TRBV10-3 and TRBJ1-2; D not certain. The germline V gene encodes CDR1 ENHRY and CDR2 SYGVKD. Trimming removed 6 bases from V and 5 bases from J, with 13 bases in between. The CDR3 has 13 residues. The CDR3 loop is CAIRRDEGYGYTF. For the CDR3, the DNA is TGTGCCATCAGGAGGGATGAAGGGTATGGCTACACCTTC.

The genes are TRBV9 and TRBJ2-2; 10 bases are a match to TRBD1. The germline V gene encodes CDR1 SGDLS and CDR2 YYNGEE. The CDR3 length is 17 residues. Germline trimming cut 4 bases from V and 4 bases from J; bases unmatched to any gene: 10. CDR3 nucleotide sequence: TGTGCCAGCAGCAAACGACAGGGGGCGGGAAGCACCGGGGAGCTGTTTTTT. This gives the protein CASSKRQGAGSTGELFF.

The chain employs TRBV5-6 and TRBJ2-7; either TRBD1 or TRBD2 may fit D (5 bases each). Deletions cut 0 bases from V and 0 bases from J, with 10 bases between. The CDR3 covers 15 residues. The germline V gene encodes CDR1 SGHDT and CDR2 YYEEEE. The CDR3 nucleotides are TGTGCCAGCAGCTTGGCGGGACCCAGCTCCTACGAGCAGTACGTC. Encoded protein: CASSLAGPSSYEQYV.

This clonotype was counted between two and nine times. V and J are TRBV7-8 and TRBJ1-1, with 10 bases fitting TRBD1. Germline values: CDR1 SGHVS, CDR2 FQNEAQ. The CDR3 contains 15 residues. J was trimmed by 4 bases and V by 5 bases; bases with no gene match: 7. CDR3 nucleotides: TGTGCCAGCAGCCCGGGACAGGGGTGGGTCACTGAAGCTTTCTTT. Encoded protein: CASSPGQGWVTEAFF.

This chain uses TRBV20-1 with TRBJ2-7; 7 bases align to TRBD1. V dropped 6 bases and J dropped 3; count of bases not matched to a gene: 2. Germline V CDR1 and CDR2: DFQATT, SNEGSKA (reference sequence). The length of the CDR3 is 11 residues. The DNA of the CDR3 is TGCAGTGCAAGGGACAGCTACGAGCAGTACTTC. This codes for CSARDSYEQYF.

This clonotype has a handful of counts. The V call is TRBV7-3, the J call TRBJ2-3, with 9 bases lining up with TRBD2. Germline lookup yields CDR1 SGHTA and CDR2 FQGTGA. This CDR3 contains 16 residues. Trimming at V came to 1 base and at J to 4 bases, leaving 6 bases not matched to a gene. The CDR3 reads CASSLRGGGAPDTQYF. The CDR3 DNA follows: TGTGCCAGCAGCTTAAGAGGCGGGGGGGCCCCAGATACGCAGTATTTT.

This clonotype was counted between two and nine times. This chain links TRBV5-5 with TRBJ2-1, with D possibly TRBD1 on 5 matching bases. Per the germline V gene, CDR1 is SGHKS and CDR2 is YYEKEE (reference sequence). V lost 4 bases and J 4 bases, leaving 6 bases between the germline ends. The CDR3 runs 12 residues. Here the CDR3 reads CASSRQYNEQFF. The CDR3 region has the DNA TGTGCCAGCAGCCGACAGTACAATGAGCAGTTCTTC.